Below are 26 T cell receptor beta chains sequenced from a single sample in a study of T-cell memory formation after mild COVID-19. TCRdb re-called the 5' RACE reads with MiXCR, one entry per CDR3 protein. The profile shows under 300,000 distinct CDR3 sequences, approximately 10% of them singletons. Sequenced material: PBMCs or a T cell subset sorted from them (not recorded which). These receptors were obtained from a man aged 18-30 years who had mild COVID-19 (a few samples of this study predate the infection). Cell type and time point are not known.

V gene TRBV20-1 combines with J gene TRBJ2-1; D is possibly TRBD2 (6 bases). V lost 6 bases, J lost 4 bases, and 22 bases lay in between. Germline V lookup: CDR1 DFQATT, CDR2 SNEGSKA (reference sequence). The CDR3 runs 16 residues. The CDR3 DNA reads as TGCAGTGCGGGAAAGGATAATAGCGGTTTTTACAATGAGCAGTTCTTC. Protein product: CSAGKDNSGFYNEQFF.

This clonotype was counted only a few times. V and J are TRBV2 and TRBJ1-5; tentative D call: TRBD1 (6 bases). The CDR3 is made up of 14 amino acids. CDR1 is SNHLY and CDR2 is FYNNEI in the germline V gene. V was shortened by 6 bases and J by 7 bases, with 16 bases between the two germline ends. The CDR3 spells CASSAGDMRQPQHF. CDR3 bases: TGTGCCAGCAGCGCAGGGGACATGCGGCAGCCCCAGCATTTT.

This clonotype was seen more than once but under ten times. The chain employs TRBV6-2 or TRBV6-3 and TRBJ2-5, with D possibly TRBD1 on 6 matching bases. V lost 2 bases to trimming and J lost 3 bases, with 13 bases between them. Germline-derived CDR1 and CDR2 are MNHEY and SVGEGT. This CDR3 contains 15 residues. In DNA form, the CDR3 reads TGTGCCAGCAGTTACCCCCGGACAGTCGAAGAGACCCAGTACTTC. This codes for CASSYPRTVEETQYF.

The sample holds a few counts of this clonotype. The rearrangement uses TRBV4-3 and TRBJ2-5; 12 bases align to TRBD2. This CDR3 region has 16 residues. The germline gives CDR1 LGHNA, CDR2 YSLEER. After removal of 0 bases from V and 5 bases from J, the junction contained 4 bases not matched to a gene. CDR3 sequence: CASSQDIGTSGETQYF. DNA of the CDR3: TGCGCCAGCAGCCAAGATATCGGGACTAGCGGGGAGACCCAGTACTTC.

This CDR3 is CASSSPVPDTQYF. CDR3 bases: TGTGCCAGCAGCTCCCCGGTCCCAGATACGCAGTATTTT. This rearrangement joins TRBV5-4 to TRBJ2-3; the D is unclear. The CDR3 has 13 amino acids. The V gene lost 3 bases and the J gene lost 4 bases, with 9 bases spanning the gap. CDR1 and CDR2 (germline): SGHNT, YYREEE (reference sequence).

In DNA, the CDR3 is TGTGCCAGCAGTCGGACAGGAAGGAACACCGGGGAGCTGTTTTTT. Translating it yields CASSRTGRNTGELFF. The chain is built from TRBV12-3 or TRBV12-4 and TRBJ2-2; 7 bases are a match to TRBD1. The CDR3 covers 15 residues. The V gene end was trimmed by 5 bases and the J gene end by 1 base; junction bases not matched to a gene: 4.

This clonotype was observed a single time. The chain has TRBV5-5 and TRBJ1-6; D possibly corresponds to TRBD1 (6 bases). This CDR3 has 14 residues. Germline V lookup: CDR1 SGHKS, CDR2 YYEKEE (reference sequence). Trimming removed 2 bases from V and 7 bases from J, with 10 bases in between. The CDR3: CASSLQGRNSPLHF. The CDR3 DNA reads TGTGCCAGCAGCTTACAGGGACGGAATTCACCCCTCCACTTT.

This CDR3 reads CASSPRDLRTYEQYF. In DNA form, the CDR3 reads TGTGCCAGCAGCCCTCGGGACCTCCGGACCTACGAGCAGTACTTC. This sequence joins TRBV12-3 or TRBV12-4 and TRBJ2-7, with D tentatively TRBD1 or TRBD2 (5 bases each). V was cut by 6 bases and J by 2 bases, with 17 bases left in between. The CDR3 has 15 amino acids.

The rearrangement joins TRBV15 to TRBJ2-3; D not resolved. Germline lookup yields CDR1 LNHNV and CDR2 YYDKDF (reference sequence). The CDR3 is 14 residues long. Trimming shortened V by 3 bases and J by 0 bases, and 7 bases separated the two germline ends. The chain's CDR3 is CATSSSSSTDTQYF. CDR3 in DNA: TGTGCCACCAGCAGCTCTTCTAGCACAGATACGCAGTATTTT.

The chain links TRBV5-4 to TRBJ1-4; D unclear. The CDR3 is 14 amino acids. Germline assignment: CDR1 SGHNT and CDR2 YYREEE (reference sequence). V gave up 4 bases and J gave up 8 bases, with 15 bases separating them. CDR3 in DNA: TGTGCCAGCAGCGCCGAATCTTTGCGGGAAAAACTGTTTTTT. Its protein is CASSAESLREKLFF.

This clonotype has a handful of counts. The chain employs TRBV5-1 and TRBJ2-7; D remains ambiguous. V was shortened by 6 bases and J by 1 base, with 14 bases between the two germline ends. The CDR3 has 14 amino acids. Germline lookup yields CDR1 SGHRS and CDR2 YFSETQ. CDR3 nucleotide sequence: TGCGCCAGCACTACCATGTCGGGTTCCTACGAGCAGTACTTC. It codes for CASTTMSGSYEQYF.

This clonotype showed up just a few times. The CDR3 is CSARKGVGNQPQHF. CDR3 bases: TGCAGTGCTAGGAAGGGGGTTGGCAATCAGCCCCAGCATTTT. The rearrangement links TRBV20-1 to TRBJ1-5; a weak D match, TRBD1 (6 bases). The CDR3 contains 14 residues. The germline V and J ends were trimmed by 3 bases and 2 bases, with 11 bases remaining between them. Germline CDR1 DFQATT, CDR2 SNEGSKA (reference sequence).

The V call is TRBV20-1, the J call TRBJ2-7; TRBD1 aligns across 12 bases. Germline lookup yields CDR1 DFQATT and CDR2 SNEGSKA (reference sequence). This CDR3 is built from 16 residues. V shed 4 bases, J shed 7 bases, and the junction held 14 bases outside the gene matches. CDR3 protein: CSAIPSPGQGAFEQYV. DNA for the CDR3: TGCAGTGCTATTCCCTCACCGGGACAGGGGGCATTTGAGCAGTACGTC.

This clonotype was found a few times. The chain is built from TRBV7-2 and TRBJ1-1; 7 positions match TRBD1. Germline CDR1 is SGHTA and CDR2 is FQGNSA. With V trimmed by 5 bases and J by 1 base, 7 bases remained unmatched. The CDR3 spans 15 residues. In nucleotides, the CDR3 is TGTGCCAGCAGCCCACAGACAGGGAGGAACACTGAAGCTTTCTTT. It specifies CASSPQTGRNTEAFF.

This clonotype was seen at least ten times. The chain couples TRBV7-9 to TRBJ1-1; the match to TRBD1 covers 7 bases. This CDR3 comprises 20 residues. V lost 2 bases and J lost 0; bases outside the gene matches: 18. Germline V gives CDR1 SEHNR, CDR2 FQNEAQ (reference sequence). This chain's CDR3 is CASSLTGVKILQRMNTEAFF. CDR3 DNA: TGTGCCAGCAGCTTAACAGGGGTAAAGATCTTACAACGGATGAACACTGAAGCTTTCTTT.

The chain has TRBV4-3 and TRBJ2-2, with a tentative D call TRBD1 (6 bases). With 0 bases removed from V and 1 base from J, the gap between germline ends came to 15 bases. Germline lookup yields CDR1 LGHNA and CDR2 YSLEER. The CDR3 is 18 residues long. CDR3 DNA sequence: TGCGCCAGCAGCCAAGACTCATACAGGGTCATGAACACCGGGGAGCTGTTTTTT. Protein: CASSQDSYRVMNTGELFF.

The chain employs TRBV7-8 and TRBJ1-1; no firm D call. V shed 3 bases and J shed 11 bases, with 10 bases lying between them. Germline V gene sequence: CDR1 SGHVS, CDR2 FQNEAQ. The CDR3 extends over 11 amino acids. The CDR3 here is CASSFGQRAFF. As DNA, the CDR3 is TGTGCCAGCAGCTTCGGGCAGAGGGCTTTCTTT.

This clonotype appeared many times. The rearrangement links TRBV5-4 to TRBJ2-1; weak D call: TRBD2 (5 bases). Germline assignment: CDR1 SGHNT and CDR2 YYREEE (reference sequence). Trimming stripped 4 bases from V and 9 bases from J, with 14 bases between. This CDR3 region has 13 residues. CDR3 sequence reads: CASSGDYPSEQFF. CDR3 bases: TGTGCCAGCAGCGGAGACTATCCGAGTGAGCAGTTCTTC.

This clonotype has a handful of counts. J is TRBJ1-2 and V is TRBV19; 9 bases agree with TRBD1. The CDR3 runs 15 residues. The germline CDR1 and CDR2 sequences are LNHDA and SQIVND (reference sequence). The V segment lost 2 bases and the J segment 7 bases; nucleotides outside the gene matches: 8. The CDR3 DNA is TGTGCCAGTAGTATATTAACAGGGGGCGCCAGTGGCTACACCTTC. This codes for CASSILTGGASGYTF. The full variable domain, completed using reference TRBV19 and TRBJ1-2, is DGGITQSPKYLFRKEGQNVTLSCEQNLNHDAMYWYRQDPGQGLRLIYYSQIVNDFQKGDIAEGYSVSREKKESFPLTVTSAQKNPTAFYLCASSILTGGASGYTFGSGTRLTVV.

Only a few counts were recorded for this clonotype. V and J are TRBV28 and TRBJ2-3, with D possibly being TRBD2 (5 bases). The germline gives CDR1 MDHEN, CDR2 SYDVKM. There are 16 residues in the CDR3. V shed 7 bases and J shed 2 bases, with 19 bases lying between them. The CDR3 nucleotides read TGTGCCAGCATCCTTCGGGGAACAACACACACAGATACGCAGTATTTT. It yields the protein CASILRGTTHTDTQYF.

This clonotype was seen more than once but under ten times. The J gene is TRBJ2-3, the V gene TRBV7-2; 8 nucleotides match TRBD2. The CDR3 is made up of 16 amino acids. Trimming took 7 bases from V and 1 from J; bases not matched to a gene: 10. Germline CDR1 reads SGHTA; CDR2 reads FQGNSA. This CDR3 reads CASTQSGGRGTDTQYF. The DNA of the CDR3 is TGTGCCAGCACCCAGTCGGGGGGGCGTGGCACAGATACGCAGTATTTT.

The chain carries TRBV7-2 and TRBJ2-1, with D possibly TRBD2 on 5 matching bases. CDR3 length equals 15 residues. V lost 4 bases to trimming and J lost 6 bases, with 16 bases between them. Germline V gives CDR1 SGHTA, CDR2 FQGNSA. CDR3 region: CASSYTPPRGNEQFF. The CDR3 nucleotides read TGTGCCAGCAGCTACACTCCCCCCCGGGGCAATGAGCAGTTCTTC. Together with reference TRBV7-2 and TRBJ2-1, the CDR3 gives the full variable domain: GAGVSQSPSNKVTEKGKDVELRCDPISGHTALYWYRQSLGQGLEFLIYFQGNSAPDKSGLPSDRFSAERTGGSVSTLTIQRTQQEDSAVYLCASSYTPPRGNEQFFGPGTRLTVL.

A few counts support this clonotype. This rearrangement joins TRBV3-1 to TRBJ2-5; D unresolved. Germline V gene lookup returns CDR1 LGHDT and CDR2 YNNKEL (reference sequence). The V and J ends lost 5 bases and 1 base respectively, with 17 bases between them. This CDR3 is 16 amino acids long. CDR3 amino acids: CASSGSQRWSQETQYF. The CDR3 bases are TGTGCCAGCAGCGGAAGCCAGAGGTGGTCCCAAGAGACCCAGTACTTC.

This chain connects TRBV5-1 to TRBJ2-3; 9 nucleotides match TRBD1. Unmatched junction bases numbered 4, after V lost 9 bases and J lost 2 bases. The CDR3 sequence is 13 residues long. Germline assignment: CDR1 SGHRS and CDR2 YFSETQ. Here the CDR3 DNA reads TGCGCCAACACAGGGGGCCCCACAGATACGCAGTATTTT. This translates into CANTGGPTDTQYF.

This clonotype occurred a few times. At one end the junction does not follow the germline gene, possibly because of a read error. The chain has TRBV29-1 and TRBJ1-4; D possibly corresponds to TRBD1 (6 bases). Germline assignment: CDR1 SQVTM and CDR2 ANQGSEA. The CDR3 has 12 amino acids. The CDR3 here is CSAEGGGSGKLF. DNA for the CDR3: TGCAGCGCCGAAGGGGGAGGGAGCGGAAAACTGTTT.

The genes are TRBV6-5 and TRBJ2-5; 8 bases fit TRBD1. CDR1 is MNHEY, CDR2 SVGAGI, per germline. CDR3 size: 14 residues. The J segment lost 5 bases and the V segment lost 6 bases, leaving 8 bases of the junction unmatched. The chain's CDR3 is CASSPSRDRETQYF. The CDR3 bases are TGTGCCAGCAGCCCGTCTAGGGACAGGGAGACCCAGTACTTC.